The T cell receptor (beta chain) described here comes from a study of blood T cell repertoires in COVID-19. Study information: Acute and convalescent COVID-19 specimens originated in the United States, Italy and Spain. Sources were T cells, B-cell-depleted T cells, or PBMCs; the material itself was cDNA or gDNA.

V lost 2 bases to trimming and J lost 5 bases, with 9 bases between them. The CDR3 covers 13 residues. With respect to this clone: The same CDR3 can be traced to other DNA sequences in this sample.

In the study's own analysis: It was from reference gene primer amplification that nucleated cell counts were estimated. Clones were read by immunoSEQ multiplex PCR, and TCRdb kept only the in-frame ones, dropping some. The DNA was the basis for D and trimming; V, J and clone size are from that table. The table shows about 100,000 clones, with less than 85% occurring only once. The V call is TRBV12-3 or TRBV12-4, the J call TRBJ1-1, with D perhaps matching TRBD1 (5 bases). Sequenced sample: peripheral blood. This clonotype originated in a woman between 35 and 50 years old with acute or convalescent COVID-19. The CDR3 sequence: CASSLQGGTEAFF. The CDR3 DNA reads TGTGCCAGCAGTTTACAGGGTGGAACTGAAGCTTTCTTT.